A single sample gave rise to the 27 T cell receptor beta chains below, sequenced in a study of control samples from healthy donors and cancer patients (TCRdb year 2020). Library creation used the immunoSEQ multiplex PCR assay. Drawn from immuneACCESS, this table holds only the in-frame rearrangements with V and J called that TCRdb kept. Clones are partly lost; checked studies trace under half to an unresolved V gene and leave the rest unexplained. Here the sample has about 130,000 clones; roughly 94% occur a single time. Clones ranked in the top ten supply 14% of the sample. The sequenced sample was PBMCs. The source of these receptors is a man aged 55 to 70 with colorectal cancer.

V usage is TRBV2 and J usage is TRBJ2-4; TRBD1 aligns across 11 bases. The CDR3 has 15 amino acids. Per the germline V gene, CDR1 is SNHLY and CDR2 is FYNNEI. V gave up 7 bases and J gave up 2 bases; unmatched junction bases: 4. The CDR3 region is CASMGTGGSKNIQYF. CDR3 sequence (DNA): TGTGCCAGCATGGGGACAGGGGGATCCAAAAACATTCAGTACTTC.

The rearrangement uses TRBV18 and TRBJ1-1; possible D gene TRBD1, 5 bases. The V gene lost 3 bases and the J gene lost 4 bases, with 15 bases spanning the gap. CDR3 length: 15 residues. Germline-derived CDR1 and CDR2 are KGHSH and LQKENI. CDR3 loop: CASSPQRGTGTEAFF. The CDR3 coding sequence is TGTGCCAGCTCACCCCAGAGGGGCACGGGCACTGAAGCTTTCTTT.

The rearrangement links TRBV12-3 or TRBV12-4 to TRBJ2-7; tentatively, D is TRBD2 (6 bases). Trimming removed 4 bases from V and 4 bases from J, with 8 bases in between. This CDR3 region has 12 residues. The DNA for the CDR3 is TGTGCCAGCAGTTCTGGGACTTACGAGCAGTACTTC. It encodes CASSSGTYEQYF.

The chain combines TRBV6-5 with TRBJ1-1; TRBD1 is a possible D gene (6 bases). CDR3 length: 13 residues. Trimming removed 6 bases from V and 10 bases from J, with 18 bases in between. Per the germline V gene, CDR1 is MNHEY and CDR2 is SVGAGI. The CDR3 region has the DNA TGTGCCAGCAGCGACGGGACAACCTCGAGAGCTTTCTTT. It is translated as CASSDGTTSRAFF.

The chain links TRBV7-6 to TRBJ1-1; D not certain. Germline V gives CDR1 SGHVS, CDR2 FNYEAQ. The CDR3 totals 16 residues. V was shortened by 1 base and J by 1 base, with 13 bases between the two germline ends. CDR3 sequence: CASSLELKRWNTEAFF. The CDR3 DNA sequence: TGTGCCAGCAGCTTAGAGTTGAAGCGGTGGAACACTGAAGCTTTCTTT.

The chain joins TRBV5-1 to TRBJ2-7; 10 positions agree with TRBD1. Trimming took 5 bases from V and 4 from J; bases not matched to a gene: 9. The CDR3 sequence is 15 residues long. Germline CDR1 reads SGHRS; CDR2 reads YFSETQ. The CDR3 region is CASRGTGVGLYEQYF. As DNA, the CDR3 is TGCGCCAGCAGAGGGACAGGGGTAGGCCTATACGAGCAGTACTTC.

The chain has TRBV3-1 (or the pseudogene TRBV3-2) and TRBJ2-4; D is perhaps TRBD1 (5 bases). The CDR3 extends over 16 amino acids. Germline loops: CDR1 LGHDT, CDR2 YNNKEL (reference sequence). The germline V and J ends were trimmed by 0 bases and 0 bases, with 9 bases remaining between them. CDR3 loop: CASSQETGAAKNIQYF. Written as DNA, the CDR3 is TGTGCCAGCAGCCAAGAAACAGGCGCAGCCAAAAACATTCAGTACTTC.

V gene TRBV19 combines with J gene TRBJ1-2; possible D gene TRBD1, 5 bases. The CDR3 length is 15 residues. The germline V gene has CDR1 LNHDA and CDR2 SQIVND (reference sequence). Trimming left V 5 bases short and J 8 bases short, with 21 bases between. The CDR3 nucleotides are TGTGCCAGTAGTCTGGATGCGGGGACGTCTTACGGCTACACCTTC. This sequence encodes CASSLDAGTSYGYTF.

The rearrangement joins TRBV30 to TRBJ1-2; unclear D gene. Deletions cut 0 bases from V and 4 bases from J, with 12 bases between. The length of the CDR3 is 14 residues. Germline-derived CDR1 and CDR2 are GTSNPN and SVGIG (reference sequence). The CDR3 here is CAWSVSSVGYGYTF. For the CDR3, the DNA is TGTGCCTGGAGTGTTTCCTCAGTGGGCTATGGCTACACCTTC.

The V call is TRBV3-1 (or the pseudogene TRBV3-2), the J call TRBJ1-5; D is unclear. Trimming shortened V by 0 bases and J by 5 bases, and 11 bases separated the two germline ends. From germline, CDR1 is LGHDT and CDR2 YNNKEL (reference sequence). The CDR3 length is 15 residues. The CDR3 DNA is TGTGCCAGCAGCCAAGATGGAAGGAGGGATCAGCCCCAGCATTTT. Protein product: CASSQDGRRDQPQHF.

The genes are TRBV6-5 and TRBJ2-1, with a weak D call TRBD2 (6 bases). Trimming left V 8 bases short and J 3 bases short, with 11 bases between. This CDR3 is built from 13 residues. The V gene's germline CDR1 is MNHEY and CDR2 SVGAGI. The CDR3: CASLAGSYNEQFF. Here the CDR3 DNA reads TGTGCCAGCCTAGCCGGGAGCTACAATGAGCAGTTCTTC.

CDR3 sequence: CASSLGEVRVQETQYF. CDR3 coding DNA: TGTGCCAGCAGCTTGGGGGAAGTGCGGGTCCAAGAGACCCAGTACTTC. The J gene is TRBJ2-5, the V gene TRBV5-5, with D possibly being TRBD2 (5 bases). The CDR3 sequence is 16 residues long. Germline CDR1 SGHKS, CDR2 YYEKEE (reference sequence). Trimming removed 0 bases at V and 1 base at J, with 13 bases between.

The genes are TRBV24-1 and TRBJ2-3; a possible D gene is TRBD2 (5 bases). The CDR3 covers 17 residues. With 0 bases removed from V and 1 base from J, the gap between germline ends came to 13 bases. Germline CDR1 is KGHDR and CDR2 is SFDVKD. The CDR3 reads CATSDLQEETGTDTQYF. The CDR3 DNA follows: TGTGCCACCAGTGATTTGCAGGAGGAGACTGGCACAGATACGCAGTATTTT.

The chain combines TRBV2 with TRBJ1-1; D remains ambiguous. Germline CDR1 is SNHLY and CDR2 is FYNNEI. Trimming took off 7 bases at V and 4 bases at J, with 16 bases between the two ends. This CDR3 contains 14 residues. CDR3: CASIPREPGTEAFF. The CDR3 DNA reads as TGTGCCAGCATCCCTCGGGAGCCCGGCACTGAAGCTTTCTTT. The variable domain in full, completed from reference TRBV2 and TRBJ1-1, reads EPEVTQTPSHQVTQMGQEVILRCVPISNHLYFYWYRQILGQKVEFLVSFYNNEISEKSEIFDDQFSVERPDGSNFTLKIRSTKLEDSAMYFCASIPREPGTEAFFGQGTRLTVV.

This clone was counted once. The sample contains more than one DNA sequence encoding this CDR3. J is TRBJ2-3 and V is TRBV9, with TRBD2 matching 10 bases. This CDR3 spans 15 amino acids. V lost 3 bases, J lost 3 bases, and 4 bases stayed unmatched. Germline CDR1 SGDLS, CDR2 YYNGEE. The CDR3 spells CASSASGGGTDTQYF. CDR3 sequence (DNA): TGTGCCAGCAGCGCTAGCGGGGGCGGGACAGATACGCAGTATTTT.

This chain uses TRBV5-1 with TRBJ1-2; D is possibly TRBD1 (6 bases). The CDR3 covers 14 residues. V lost 2 bases to trimming and J lost 7 bases, with 15 bases between them. Germline V gene lookup returns CDR1 SGHRS and CDR2 YFSETQ. The CDR3 protein is CASSFNRGNGGYTF. CDR3 nucleotide sequence: TGCGCCAGCAGCTTCAATAGGGGGAACGGTGGCTACACCTTC. Full variable domain (missing parts from reference TRBV5-1 and TRBJ1-2): KAGVTQTPRYLIKTRGQQVTLSCSPISGHRSVSWYQQTPGQGLQFLFEYFSETQRNKGNFPGRFSGRQFSNSRSEMNVSTLELGDSALYLCASSFNRGNGGYTFGSGTRLTVV.

The chain uses TRBV3-1 (or the pseudogene TRBV3-2) and TRBJ2-3; perhaps D is TRBD1 or TRBD2 (5 bases each). CDR1 and CDR2 (germline): LGHDT, YNNKEL (reference sequence). The CDR3 runs to 15 residues. The V end lost 1 base, the J end lost 6 bases, and 14 bases lay between the germline ends. CDR3 sequence (DNA): TGTGCCAGCAGCCAAGCCTACGGGGCAGCGGATACGCAGTATTTT. Its protein is CASSQAYGAADTQYF.

The chain employs TRBV7-9 and TRBJ2-7; 9 bases are shared with TRBD1. Trimming at V came to 5 bases and at J to 3 bases, leaving 5 bases not matched to a gene. The CDR3 spans 14 residues. The V gene's germline CDR1 is SEHNR and CDR2 FQNEAQ (reference sequence). CDR3 region: CASSRVTGGYEQYF. Here the CDR3 DNA reads TGTGCCAGCAGCCGAGTGACAGGGGGCTACGAGCAGTACTTC.

In DNA form, the CDR3 reads TGCGCCAGCAGCTTGGCGGGTAATCAGCCCCAGCATTTT. Translating it yields CASSLAGNQPQHF. This sequence joins TRBV5-1 and TRBJ1-5; D gene ambiguous. Trimming took off 0 bases at V and 4 bases at J, with 5 bases between the two ends. This CDR3 has 13 residues. Germline V gene data show CDR1 as SGHRS and CDR2 as YFSETQ.

The J gene is TRBJ2-7, the V gene TRBV27, with TRBD2 matching 9 bases. From germline, CDR1 is MNHEY and CDR2 SMNVEV (reference sequence). Trimming at V came to 5 bases and at J to 1 base, leaving 6 bases not matched to a gene. The CDR3 sequence is 15 residues long. As DNA, the CDR3 is TGTGCCAGCAGTGTTGAGCGGGGGGTATCCTACGAGCAGTACTTC. Residues: CASSVERGVSYEQYF.

The gene calls are TRBV15 and TRBJ1-2; the match to TRBD1 covers 7 bases. The CDR3 is 14 residues long. V was clipped by 5 bases and J by 4 bases; unmatched bases: 7. Germline V lookup: CDR1 LNHNV, CDR2 YYDKDF (reference sequence). For the CDR3, the DNA is TGTGCCACCAGCCTCAGGGGACAGCCCTATGGCTACACCTTC. Translated, it gives CATSLRGQPYGYTF.

This rearrangement joins TRBV3-1 (or the pseudogene TRBV3-2) to TRBJ1-4; the match to TRBD1 covers 11 bases. The germline gives CDR1 LGHDT, CDR2 YNNKEL (reference sequence). The CDR3 length is 18 residues. V gave up 1 base and J gave up 12 bases; unmatched junction bases: 16. The CDR3 coding sequence is TGTGCCAGCAGCCAAGGGTTTTTTTCTCGGGACAGGGGGTATGAACTGTTTTTT. Its translation is CASSQGFFSRDRGYELFF.

The V and J genes are TRBV6-1 and TRBJ2-3, with D unresolved. Trimming shortened V by 3 bases and J by 0 bases, and 7 bases separated the two germline ends. This CDR3 has 14 residues. Germline V lookup: CDR1 MNHNS, CDR2 SASEGT. The CDR3 protein is CASSEVGSTDTQYF. Written as DNA, the CDR3 is TGTGCCAGCAGTGAGGTGGGGAGCACAGATACGCAGTATTTT.

The rearrangement uses TRBV6-5 and TRBJ1-2, with 8 bases that match TRBD1. This CDR3 is 12 amino acids long. The J segment lost 8 bases and the V segment lost 7 bases, leaving 6 bases of the junction unmatched. Germline V gene sequence: CDR1 MNHEY, CDR2 SVGAGI. The CDR3 DNA is TGTGCCAGCAAGACAGGGGTGGACGGCTACACCTTC. This gives the protein CASKTGVDGYTF.

The chain combines TRBV4-1 with TRBJ2-4; 10 bases fit TRBD1. The junction had 9 bases not matched to a gene; V was cut back by 4 bases and J by 3 bases. Germline-derived CDR1 and CDR2 are MGHRA and YSYEKL. This CDR3 has 17 residues. As DNA, the CDR3 is TGCGCCAGCAGCCCCGGGACAGGGGTTGGAGACAAAAACATTCAGTACTTC. Translating gives CASSPGTGVGDKNIQYF.

This sequence joins TRBV9 and TRBJ1-2; D is possibly TRBD1 (6 bases). The V end was cut by 6 bases, the J end by 3 bases, with 12 bases between. Germline CDR1 and CDR2: SGDLS and YYNGEE. This CDR3 spans 13 amino acids. The CDR3 sequence is CASKRGQDYGYTF. CDR3 coding DNA: TGTGCCAGCAAGCGGGGGCAGGACTATGGCTACACCTTC.

V and J are TRBV3-1 (or the pseudogene TRBV3-2) and TRBJ2-6, with 15 nucleotides matching TRBD2. Per the germline V gene, CDR1 is LGHDT and CDR2 is YNNKEL (reference sequence). J was trimmed by 0 bases and V by 5 bases; bases with no gene match: 8. The CDR3 length is 20 residues. As DNA, the CDR3 is TGTGCCAGCAGCTCGGGACTAGCGGGGGGTTTACCCTCTGGGGCCAACGTCCTGACTTTC. It is translated as CASSSGLAGGLPSGANVLTF.